This TCR beta chain was captured by sequencing in a study of shared clonotypes between healthy human individuals. Whole-study findings and limits: The donor pool, a small one, limited the genetic and exposure-history diversity represented.

In the original analysis: Filtering differed, since immunoSEQ gave only junction sequences and no quality scores. Sequenced by immunoSEQ multiplex PCR; TCRdb stores in-frame clones only, minus some. V, J and clone size derive from that table, while D and trimming were established from the DNA sequence. The table records about 2.3 million clones, around 92% of them present only once. In this sample, this clone turned up once. The antigen is not known. This receptor was identified in a man between 18 and 29 years old in good health. Some clones in this sample may be carry-over from other donors' samples. Input material: naive CD4+ T cells from PBMCs. Subset of the sample: CD45RA+ positively selected.

The DNA for the CDR3 is TGTGCCAGCAGCACGCTTGACTATGGCTACACCTTC. This encodes CASSTLDYGYTF. The gene calls are TRBV5-8 and TRBJ1-2; D is undetermined. Trimming pared 4 bases from V and 3 bases from J, leaving 7 bases between. The CDR3 has 12 amino acids. Germline-derived CDR1 and CDR2 are SGHTS and YDEGEE. Supplemented by reference TRBV5-8 and TRBJ1-2, the full variable domain reads EAGVTQSPTHLIKTRGQQATLRCSPISGHTSVYWYQQALGLGLQFLLWYDEGEERNRGNFPPRFSGRQFPNYSSELNVNALELEDSALYLCASSTLDYGYTFGSGTRLTVV.